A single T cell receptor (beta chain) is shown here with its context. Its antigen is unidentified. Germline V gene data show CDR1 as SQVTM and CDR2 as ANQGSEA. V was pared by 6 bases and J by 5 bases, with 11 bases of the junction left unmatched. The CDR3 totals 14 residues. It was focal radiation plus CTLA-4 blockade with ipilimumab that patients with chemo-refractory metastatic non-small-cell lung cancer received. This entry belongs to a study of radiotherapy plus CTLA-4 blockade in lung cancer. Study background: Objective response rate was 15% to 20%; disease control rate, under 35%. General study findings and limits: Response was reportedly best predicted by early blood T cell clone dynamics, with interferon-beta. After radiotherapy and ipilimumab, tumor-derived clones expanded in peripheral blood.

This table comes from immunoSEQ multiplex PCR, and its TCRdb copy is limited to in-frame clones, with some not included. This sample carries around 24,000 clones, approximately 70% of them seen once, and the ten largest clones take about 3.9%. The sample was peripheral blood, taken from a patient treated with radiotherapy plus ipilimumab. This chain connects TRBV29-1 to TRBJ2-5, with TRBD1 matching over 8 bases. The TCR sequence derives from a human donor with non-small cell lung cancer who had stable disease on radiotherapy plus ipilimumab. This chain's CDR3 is CSVVGQGLSETQYF. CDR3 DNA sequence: TGCAGCGTGGTTGGACAGGGCCTCTCGGAGACCCAGTACTTC.